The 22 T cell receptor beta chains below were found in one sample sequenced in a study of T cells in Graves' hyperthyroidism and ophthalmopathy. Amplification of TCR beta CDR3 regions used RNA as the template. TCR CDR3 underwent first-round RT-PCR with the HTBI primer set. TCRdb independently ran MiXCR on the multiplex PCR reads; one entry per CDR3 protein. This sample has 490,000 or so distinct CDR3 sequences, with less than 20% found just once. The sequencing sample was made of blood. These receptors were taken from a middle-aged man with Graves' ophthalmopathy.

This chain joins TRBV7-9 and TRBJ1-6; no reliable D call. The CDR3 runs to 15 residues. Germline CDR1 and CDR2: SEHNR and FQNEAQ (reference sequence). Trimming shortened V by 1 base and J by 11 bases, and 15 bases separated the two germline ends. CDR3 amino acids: CASSLDYESYPPLHF. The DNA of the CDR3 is TGTGCCAGCAGCTTAGACTACGAGTCATATCCACCCCTCCACTTT.

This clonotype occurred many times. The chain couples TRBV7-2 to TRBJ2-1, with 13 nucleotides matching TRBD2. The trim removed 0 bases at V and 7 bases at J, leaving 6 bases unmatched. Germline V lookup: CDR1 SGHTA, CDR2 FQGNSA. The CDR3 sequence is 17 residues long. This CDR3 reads CASSLARTSGSSNEQFF. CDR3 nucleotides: TGTGCCAGCAGCTTAGCTAGGACTAGCGGGAGTAGTAATGAGCAGTTCTTC.

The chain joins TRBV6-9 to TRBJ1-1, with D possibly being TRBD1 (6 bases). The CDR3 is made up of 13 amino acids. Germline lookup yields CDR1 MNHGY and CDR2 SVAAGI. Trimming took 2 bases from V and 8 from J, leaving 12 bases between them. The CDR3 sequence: CASSYGTSGEAFF. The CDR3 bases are TGTGCCAGCAGTTATGGGACATCCGGAGAAGCTTTCTTT.

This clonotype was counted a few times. The CDR3 DNA sequence: TGTGCCATCAGTGGGGACAGCCATGAAAAACTGTTTTTT. It specifies CAISGDSHEKLFF. This chain uses TRBV10-3 with TRBJ1-4; TRBD1 matches 7 bases. V dropped 4 bases and J dropped 6; count of bases not matched to a gene: 2. This CDR3 is built from 13 residues. Looked up from germline, CDR1 is ENHRY and CDR2 is SYGVKD.

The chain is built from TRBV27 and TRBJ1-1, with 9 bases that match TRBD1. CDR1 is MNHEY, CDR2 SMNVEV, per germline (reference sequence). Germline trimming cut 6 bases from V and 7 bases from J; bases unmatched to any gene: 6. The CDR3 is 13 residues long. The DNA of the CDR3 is TGTGCCAGCAGAGGACAGGGGAAGGATGAAGCTTTCTTT. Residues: CASRGQGKDEAFF.

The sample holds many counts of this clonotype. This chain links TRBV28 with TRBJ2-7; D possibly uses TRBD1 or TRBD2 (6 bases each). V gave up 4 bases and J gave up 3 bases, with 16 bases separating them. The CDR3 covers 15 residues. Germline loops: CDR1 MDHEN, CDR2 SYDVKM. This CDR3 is CASSSNGEGGYEQYF. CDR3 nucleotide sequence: TGTGCCAGCAGTTCCAACGGCGAGGGGGGCTACGAGCAGTACTTC. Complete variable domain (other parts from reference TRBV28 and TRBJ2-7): DVKVTQSSRYLVKRTGEKVFLECVQDMDHENMFWYRQDPGLGLRLIYFSYDVKMKEKGDIPEGYSVSREKKERFSLILESASTNQTSMYLCASSSNGEGGYEQYFGPGTRLTVT.

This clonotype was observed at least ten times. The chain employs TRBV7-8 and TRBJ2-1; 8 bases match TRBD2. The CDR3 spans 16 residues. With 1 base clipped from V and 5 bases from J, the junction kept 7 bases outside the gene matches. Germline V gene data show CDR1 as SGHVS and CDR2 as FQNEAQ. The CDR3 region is CASSLEPAGVDNEQFF. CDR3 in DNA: TGTGCCAGCAGCTTAGAACCAGCGGGAGTAGACAATGAGCAGTTCTTC.

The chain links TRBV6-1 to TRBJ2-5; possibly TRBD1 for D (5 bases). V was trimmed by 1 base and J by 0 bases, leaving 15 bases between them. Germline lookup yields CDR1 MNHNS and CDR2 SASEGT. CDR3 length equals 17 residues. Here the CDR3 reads CASSEDGQLAYQETQYF. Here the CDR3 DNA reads TGTGCCAGCAGTGAAGACGGACAACTTGCCTACCAAGAGACCCAGTACTTC.

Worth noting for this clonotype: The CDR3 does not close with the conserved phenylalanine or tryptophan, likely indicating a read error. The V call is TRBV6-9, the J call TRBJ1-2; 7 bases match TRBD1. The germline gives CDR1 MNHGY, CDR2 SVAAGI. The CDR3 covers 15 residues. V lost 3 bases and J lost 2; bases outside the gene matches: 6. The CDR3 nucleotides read TGTGCCAGCAGTTACTTGGAGGGGGCGAACTATGGCTACACCCTC. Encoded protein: CASSYLEGANYGYTL.

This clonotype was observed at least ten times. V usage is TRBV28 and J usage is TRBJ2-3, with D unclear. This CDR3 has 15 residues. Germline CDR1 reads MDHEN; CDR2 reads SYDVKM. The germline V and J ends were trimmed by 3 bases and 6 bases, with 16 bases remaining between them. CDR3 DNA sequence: TGTGCCAGCAGTTTGAGAGGACCGCCTAGGGATACGCAGTATTTT. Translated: CASSLRGPPRDTQYF.

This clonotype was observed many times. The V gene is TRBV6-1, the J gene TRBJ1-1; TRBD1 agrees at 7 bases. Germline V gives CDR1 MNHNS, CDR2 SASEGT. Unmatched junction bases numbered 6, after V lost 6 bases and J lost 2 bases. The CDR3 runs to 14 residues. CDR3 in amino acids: CASRPGTENTEAFF. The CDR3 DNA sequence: TGTGCCAGCAGACCCGGGACAGAAAACACTGAAGCTTTCTTT.

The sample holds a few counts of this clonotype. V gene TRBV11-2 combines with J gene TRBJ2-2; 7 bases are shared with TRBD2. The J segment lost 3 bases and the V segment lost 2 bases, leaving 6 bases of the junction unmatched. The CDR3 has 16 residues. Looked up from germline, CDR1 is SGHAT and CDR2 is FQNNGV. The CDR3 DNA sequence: TGTGCCAGCAGCTTATGGGCTAGCGGACACACCGGGGAGCTGTTTTTT. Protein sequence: CASSLWASGHTGELFF. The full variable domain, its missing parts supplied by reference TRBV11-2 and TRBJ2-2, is EAGVAQSPRYKIIEKRQSVAFWCNPISGHATLYWYQQILGQGPKLLIQFQNNGVVDDSQLPKDRFSAERLKGVDSTLKIQPAKLEDSAVYLCASSLWASGHTGELFFGEGSRLTVL.

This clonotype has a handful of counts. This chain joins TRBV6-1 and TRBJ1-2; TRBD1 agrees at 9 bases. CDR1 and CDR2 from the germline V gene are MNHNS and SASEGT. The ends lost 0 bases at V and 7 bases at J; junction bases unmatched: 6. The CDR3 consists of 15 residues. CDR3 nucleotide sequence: TGTGCCAGCAGTGAAGCGGGCATGACAGGGGGTGGCTACACCTTC. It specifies CASSEAGMTGGGYTF.

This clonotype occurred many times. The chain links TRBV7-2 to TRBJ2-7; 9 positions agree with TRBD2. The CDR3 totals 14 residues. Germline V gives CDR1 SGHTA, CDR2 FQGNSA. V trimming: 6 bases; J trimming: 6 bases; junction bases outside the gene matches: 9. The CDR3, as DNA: TGTGCCAGCAGATCCGGGACTAGCAATCGCGAGCAGTACTTC. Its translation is CASRSGTSNREQYF.

Here the CDR3 DNA reads TGCGCCAGCACCGAATATAGGGGGAGCGGAGAGACCCAGTACTTC. Protein: CASTEYRGSGETQYF. The chain joins TRBV5-1 to TRBJ2-5; maybe TRBD1 (6 bases). Trimming stripped 6 bases from V and 4 bases from J, with 19 bases between. The CDR3 is made up of 15 amino acids. Germline CDR1 and CDR2: SGHRS and YFSETQ. The full variable domain, its missing parts supplied by reference TRBV5-1 and TRBJ2-5, is KAGVTQTPRYLIKTRGQQVTLSCSPISGHRSVSWYQQTPGQGLQFLFEYFSETQRNKGNFPGRFSGRQFSNSRSEMNVSTLELGDSALYLCASTEYRGSGETQYFGPGTRLLVL.

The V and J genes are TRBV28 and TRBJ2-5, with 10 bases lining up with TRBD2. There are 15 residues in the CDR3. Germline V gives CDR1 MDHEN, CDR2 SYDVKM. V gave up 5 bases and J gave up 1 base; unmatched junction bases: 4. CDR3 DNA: TGTGCCAGCAGTCGACTAGCGGGCCTCCAAGAGACCCAGTACTTC. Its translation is CASSRLAGLQETQYF. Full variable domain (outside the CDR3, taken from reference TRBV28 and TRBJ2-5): DVKVTQSSRYLVKRTGEKVFLECVQDMDHENMFWYRQDPGLGLRLIYFSYDVKMKEKGDIPEGYSVSREKKERFSLILESASTNQTSMYLCASSRLAGLQETQYFGPGTRLLVL.

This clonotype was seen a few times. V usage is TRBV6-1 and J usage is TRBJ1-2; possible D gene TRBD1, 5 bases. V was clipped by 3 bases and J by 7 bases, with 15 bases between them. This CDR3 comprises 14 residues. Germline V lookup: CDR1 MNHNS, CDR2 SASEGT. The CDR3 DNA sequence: TGTGCCAGCAGTGACGCGGGGGTTTCAGTTGGCTACACCTTC. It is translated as CASSDAGVSVGYTF.

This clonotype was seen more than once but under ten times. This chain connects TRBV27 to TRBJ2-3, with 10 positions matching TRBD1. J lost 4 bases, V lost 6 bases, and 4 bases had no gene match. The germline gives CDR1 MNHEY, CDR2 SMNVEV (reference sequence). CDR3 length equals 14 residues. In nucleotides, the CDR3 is TGTGCCAGCAGGGGACAGGGGCGGGCAGATACGCAGTATTTT. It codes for CASRGQGRADTQYF.

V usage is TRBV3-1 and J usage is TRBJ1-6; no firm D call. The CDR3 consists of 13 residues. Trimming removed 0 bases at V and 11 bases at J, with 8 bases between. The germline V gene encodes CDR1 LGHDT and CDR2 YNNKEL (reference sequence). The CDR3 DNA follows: TGTGCCAGCAGCCAAGATCCCAGACCACCCCTCCACTTT. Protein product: CASSQDPRPPLHF.

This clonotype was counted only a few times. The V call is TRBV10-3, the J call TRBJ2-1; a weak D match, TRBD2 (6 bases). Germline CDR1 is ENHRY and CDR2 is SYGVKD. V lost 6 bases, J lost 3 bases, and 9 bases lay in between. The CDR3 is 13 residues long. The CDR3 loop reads CAISTGGYNEQFF. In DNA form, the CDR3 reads TGTGCCATCAGCACCGGGGGCTACAATGAGCAGTTCTTC.

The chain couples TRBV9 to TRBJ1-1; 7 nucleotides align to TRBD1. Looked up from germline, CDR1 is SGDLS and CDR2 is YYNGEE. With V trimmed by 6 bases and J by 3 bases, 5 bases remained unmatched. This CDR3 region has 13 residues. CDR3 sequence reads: CASTLTGDTEAFF. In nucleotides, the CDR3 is TGTGCCAGCACCCTAACAGGGGACACTGAAGCTTTCTTT.

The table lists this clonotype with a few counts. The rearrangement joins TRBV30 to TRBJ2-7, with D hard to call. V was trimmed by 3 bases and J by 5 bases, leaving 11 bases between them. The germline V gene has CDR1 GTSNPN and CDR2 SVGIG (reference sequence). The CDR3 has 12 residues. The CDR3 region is CAWSAREDEQYF. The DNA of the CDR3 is TGTGCCTGGAGCGCGCGAGAGGACGAGCAGTACTTC.